This T cell receptor (beta chain) was identified during a study of T cell repertoires in cytomegalovirus infection. Study-level information: Selected CMV epitopes included recently identified HLA-C-restricted ones as well as well-studied HLA-B-restricted ones.

Points from the study as a whole: HLA-C-restricted CMV clonotypes gave the most frequent clonotype in two of eight donors.

In the case of this clonotype: Its matching antigen is unknown.

This CDR3 spans 16 amino acids. Germline V gene sequence: CDR1 MNHEY, CDR2 SVGAGI. V lost 5 bases, J lost 6 bases, and 17 bases lay in between. In TCRdb, the reads were re-called with MiXCR into one record per CDR3 protein. Altogether some 920,000 distinct CDR3 sequences are present, more than 25% being singletons, with the ten largest covering about 14%. This TCR came from a human donor in good health (CMV status not recorded). Some clones in this sample may be carry-over from other donors' samples. V is TRBV6-5 and J is TRBJ1-6; D call uncertain. The sample here was cultured CD8+ T cells from PBMCs, taken from culture after CMV antigen stimulation. CDR3 loop: CASSPREDYGNSPLHF. CDR3 nucleotide sequence: TGTGCCAGCAGTCCGAGGGAGGATTATGGTAATTCACCCCTCCACTTT.